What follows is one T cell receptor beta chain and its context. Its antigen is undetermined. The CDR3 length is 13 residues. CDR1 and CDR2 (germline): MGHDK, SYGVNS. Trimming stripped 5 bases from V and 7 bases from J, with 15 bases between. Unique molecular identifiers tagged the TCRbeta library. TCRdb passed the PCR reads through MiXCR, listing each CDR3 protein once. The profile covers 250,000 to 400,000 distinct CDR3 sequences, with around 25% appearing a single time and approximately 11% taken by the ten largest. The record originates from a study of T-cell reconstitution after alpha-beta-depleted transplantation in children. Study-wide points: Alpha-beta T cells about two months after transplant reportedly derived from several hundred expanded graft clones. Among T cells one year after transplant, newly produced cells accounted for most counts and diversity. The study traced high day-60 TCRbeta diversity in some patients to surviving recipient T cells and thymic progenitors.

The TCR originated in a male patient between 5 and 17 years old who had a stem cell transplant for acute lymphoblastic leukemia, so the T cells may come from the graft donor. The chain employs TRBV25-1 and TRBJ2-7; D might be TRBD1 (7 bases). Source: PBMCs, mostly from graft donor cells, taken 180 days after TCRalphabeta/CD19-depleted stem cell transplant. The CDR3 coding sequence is TGTGCCAGCAGTCGAAGGGGGCGGGATGAGCAGTACTTC. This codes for CASSRRGRDEQYF.